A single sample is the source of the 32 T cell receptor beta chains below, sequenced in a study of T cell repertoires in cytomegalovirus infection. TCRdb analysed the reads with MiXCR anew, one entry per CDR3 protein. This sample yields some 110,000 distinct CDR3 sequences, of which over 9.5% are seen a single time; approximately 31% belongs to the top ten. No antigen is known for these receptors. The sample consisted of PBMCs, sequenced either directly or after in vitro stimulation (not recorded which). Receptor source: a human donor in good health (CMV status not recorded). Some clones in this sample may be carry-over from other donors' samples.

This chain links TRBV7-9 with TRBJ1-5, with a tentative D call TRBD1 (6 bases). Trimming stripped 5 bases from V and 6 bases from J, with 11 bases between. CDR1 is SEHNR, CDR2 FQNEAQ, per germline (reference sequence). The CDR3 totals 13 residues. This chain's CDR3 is CASSGGRGQPQHF. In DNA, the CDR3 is TGTGCCAGCAGCGGGGGCCGGGGTCAGCCCCAGCATTTT.

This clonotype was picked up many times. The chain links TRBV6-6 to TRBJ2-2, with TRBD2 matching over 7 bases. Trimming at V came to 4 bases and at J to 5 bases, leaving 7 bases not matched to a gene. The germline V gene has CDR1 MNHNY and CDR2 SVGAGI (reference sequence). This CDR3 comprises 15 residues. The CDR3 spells CASSLTSWETGELFF. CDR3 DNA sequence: TGTGCCAGCAGTTTGACTAGCTGGGAGACCGGGGAGCTGTTTTTT.

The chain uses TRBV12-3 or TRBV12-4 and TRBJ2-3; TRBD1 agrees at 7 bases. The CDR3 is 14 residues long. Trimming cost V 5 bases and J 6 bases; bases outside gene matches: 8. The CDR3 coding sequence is TGTGCCAGCAGTGTAAAGGGGGCTTTGGATACGCAGTATTTT. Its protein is CASSVKGALDTQYF.

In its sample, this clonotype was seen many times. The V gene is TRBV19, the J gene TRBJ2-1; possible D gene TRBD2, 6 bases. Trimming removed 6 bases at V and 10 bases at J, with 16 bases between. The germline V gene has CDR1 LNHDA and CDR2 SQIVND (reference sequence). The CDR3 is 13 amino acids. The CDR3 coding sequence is TGTGCCAGTAGCCTAACTAGCCCTCAGGAGCAGTTCTTC. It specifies CASSLTSPQEQFF.

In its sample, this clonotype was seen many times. CDR3 amino acids: CASSLVDSSNQPQHF. CDR3 DNA sequence: TGTGCCAGCAGCTTAGTGGACAGCAGCAATCAGCCCCAGCATTTT. The chain joins TRBV7-2 to TRBJ1-5; a possible D gene is TRBD1 (6 bases). The ends were cut back, 1 base at V and 1 base at J, with 8 bases in the middle. Germline values: CDR1 SGHTA, CDR2 FQGNSA. The CDR3 is 15 amino acids. The full variable domain, completed using reference TRBV7-2 and TRBJ1-5, is GAGVSQSPSNKVTEKGKDVELRCDPISGHTALYWYRQSLGQGLEFLIYFQGNSAPDKSGLPSDRFSAERTGGSVSTLTIQRTQQEDSAVYLCASSLVDSSNQPQHFGDGTRLSIL.

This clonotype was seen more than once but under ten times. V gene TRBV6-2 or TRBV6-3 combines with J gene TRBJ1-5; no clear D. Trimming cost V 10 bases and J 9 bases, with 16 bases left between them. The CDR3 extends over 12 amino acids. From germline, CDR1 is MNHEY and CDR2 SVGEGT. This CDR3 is CATRRAEWPQHF. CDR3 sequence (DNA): TGTGCCACTCGTCGGGCCGAGTGGCCCCAGCATTTT.

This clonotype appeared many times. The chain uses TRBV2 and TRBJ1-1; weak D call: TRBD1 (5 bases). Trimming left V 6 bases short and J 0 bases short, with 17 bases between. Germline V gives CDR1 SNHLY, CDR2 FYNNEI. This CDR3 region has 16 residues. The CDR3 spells CASRLDRPSMNTEAFF. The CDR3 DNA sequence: TGTGCCAGCAGGCTTGACAGACCCTCGATGAACACTGAAGCTTTCTTT.

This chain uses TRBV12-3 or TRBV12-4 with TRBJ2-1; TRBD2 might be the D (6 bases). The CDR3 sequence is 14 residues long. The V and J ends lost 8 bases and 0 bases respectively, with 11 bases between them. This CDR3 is CASGGGDSYNEQFF. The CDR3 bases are TGTGCCAGCGGTGGCGGGGACTCCTACAATGAGCAGTTCTTC.

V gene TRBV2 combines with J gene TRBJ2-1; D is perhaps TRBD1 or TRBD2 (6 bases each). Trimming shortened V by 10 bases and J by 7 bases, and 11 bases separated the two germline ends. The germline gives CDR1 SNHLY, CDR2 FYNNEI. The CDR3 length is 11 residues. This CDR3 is CATRGLNEQFF. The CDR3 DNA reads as TGTGCCACCCGGGGGCTTAATGAGCAGTTCTTC. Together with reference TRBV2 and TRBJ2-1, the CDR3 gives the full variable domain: EPEVTQTPSHQVTQMGQEVILRCVPISNHLYFYWYRQILGQKVEFLVSFYNNEISEKSEIFDDQFSVERPDGSNFTLKIRSTKLEDSAMYFCATRGLNEQFFGPGTRLTVL.

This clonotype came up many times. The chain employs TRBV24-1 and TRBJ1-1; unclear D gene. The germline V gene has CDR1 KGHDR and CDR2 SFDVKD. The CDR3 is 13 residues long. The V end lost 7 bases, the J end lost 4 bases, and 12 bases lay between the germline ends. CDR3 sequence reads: CATRGLGFTEAFF. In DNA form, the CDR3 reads TGTGCCACCAGGGGCCTCGGGTTCACTGAAGCTTTCTTT.

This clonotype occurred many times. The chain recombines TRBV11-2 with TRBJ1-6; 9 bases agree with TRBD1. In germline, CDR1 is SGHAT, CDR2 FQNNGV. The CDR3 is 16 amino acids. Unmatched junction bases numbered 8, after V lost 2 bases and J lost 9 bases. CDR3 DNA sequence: TGTGCCAGCAGCTTATCCGGGACAGGGCTTGGTTCACCCCTCCACTTT. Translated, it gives CASSLSGTGLGSPLHF.

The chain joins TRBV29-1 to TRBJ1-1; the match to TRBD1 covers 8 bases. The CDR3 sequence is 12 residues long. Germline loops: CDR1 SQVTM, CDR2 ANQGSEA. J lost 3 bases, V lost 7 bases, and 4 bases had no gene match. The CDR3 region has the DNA TGCAGCGCCAGGACAGGGTACACTGAAGCTTTCTTT. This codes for CSARTGYTEAFF.

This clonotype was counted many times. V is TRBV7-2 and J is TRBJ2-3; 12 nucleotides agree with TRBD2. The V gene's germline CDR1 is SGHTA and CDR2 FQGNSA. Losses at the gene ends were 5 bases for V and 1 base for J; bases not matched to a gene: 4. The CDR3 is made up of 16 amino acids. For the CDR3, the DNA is TGTGCCAGCAGCACGGGACTAGCGGGTGGCACAGATACGCAGTATTTT. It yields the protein CASSTGLAGGTDTQYF.

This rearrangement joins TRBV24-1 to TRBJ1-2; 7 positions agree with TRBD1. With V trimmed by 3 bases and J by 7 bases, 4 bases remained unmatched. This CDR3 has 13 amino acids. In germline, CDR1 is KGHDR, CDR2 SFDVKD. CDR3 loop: CATSDRTGAGYTF. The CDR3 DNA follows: TGTGCCACCAGTGATCGGACAGGCGCTGGCTACACCTTC.

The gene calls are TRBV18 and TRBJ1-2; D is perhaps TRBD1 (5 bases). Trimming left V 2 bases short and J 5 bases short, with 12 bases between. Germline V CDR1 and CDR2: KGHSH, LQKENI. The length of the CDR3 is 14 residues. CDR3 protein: CASSPGRELYGYTF. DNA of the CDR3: TGTGCCAGCTCACCAGGCAGGGAGCTATATGGCTACACCTTC.

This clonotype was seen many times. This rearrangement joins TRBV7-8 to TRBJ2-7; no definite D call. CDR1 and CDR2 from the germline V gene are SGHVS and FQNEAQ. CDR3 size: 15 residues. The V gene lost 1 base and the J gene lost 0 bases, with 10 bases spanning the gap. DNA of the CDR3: TGTGCCAGCAGCTTAGTTTCTAGGCGCTCCTACGAGCAGTACGTC. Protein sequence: CASSLVSRRSYEQYV.

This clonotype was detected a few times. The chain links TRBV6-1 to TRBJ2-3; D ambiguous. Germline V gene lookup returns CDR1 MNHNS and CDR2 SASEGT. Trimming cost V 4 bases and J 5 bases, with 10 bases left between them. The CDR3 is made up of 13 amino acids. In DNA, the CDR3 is TGTGCCAGCAGTGGGGTTGTGATAGATACGCAGTATTTT. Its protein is CASSGVVIDTQYF.

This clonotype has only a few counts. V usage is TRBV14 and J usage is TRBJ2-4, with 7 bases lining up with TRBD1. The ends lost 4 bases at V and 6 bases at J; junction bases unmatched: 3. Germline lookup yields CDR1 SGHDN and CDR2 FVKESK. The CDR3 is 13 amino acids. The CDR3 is CASSLRQGNIQYF. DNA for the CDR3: TGTGCCAGCAGCCTCAGACAGGGAAACATTCAGTACTTC.

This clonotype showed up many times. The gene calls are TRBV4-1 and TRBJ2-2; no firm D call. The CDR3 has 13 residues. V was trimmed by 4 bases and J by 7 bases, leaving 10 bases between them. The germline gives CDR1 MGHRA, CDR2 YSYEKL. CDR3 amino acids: CASSPLGIGELFF. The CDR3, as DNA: TGCGCCAGCAGCCCCCTAGGCATCGGGGAGCTGTTTTTT.

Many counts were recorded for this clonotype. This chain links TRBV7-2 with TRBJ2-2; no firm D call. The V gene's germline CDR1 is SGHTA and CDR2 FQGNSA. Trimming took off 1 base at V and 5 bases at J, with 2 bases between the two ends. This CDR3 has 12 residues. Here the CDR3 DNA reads TGTGCCAGCAGCTTAGGGACCGGGGAGCTGTTTTTT. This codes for CASSLGTGELFF.

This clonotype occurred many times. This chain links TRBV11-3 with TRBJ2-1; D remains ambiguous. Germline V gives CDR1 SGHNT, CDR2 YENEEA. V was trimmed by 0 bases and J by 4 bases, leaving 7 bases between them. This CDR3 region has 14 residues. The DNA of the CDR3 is TGTGCCAGCAGCTTAGATCTGTCATACAATGAGCAGTTCTTC. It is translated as CASSLDLSYNEQFF.

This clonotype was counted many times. The CDR3 sequence: CASSLGGGQGSYYQPQHF. In DNA form, the CDR3 reads TGTGCCAGCAGCTTAGGGGGGGGACAGGGTTCTTATTATCAGCCCCAGCATTTT. V and J are TRBV7-2 and TRBJ1-5; TRBD1 aligns across 9 bases. Germline-derived CDR1 and CDR2 are SGHTA and FQGNSA. The CDR3 length is 18 residues. Unmatched junction bases numbered 12, after V lost 1 base and J lost 5 bases.

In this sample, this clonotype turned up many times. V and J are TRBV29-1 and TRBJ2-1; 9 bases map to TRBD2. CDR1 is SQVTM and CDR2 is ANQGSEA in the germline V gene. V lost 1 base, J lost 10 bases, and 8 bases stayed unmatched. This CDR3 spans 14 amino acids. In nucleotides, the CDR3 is TGCAGCGTTGAAGGCGGGAGGGTTTTGCGGGAGCAGTTCTTC. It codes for CSVEGGRVLREQFF.

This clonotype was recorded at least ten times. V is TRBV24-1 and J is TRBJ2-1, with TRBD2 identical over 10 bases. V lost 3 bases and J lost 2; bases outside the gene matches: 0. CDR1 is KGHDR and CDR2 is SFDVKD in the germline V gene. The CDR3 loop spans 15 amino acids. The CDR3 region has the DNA TGTGCCACCAGTGATACTAGCGGGACCTACAATGAGCAGTTCTTC. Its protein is CATSDTSGTYNEQFF.

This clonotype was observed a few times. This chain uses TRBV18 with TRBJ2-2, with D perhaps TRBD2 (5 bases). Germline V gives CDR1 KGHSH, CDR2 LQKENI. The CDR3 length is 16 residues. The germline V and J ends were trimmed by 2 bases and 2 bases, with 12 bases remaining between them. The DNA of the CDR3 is TGTGCCAGCTCACCATTGGCTAGCAGTAACACCGGGGAGCTGTTTTTT. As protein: CASSPLASSNTGELFF.

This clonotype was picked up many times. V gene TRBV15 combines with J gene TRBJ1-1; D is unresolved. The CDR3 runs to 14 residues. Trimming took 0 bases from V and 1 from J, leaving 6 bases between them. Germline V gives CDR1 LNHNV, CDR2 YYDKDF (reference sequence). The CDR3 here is CATSRDYTNTEAFF. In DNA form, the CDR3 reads TGTGCCACCAGCAGAGATTATACGAACACTGAAGCTTTCTTT.

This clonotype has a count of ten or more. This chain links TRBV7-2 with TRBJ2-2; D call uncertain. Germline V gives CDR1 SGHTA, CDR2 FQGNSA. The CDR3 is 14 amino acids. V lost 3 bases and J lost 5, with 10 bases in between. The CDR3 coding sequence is TGTGCCAGCAGCTTGCGCCTTTGGACCGGGGAGCTGTTTTTT. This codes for CASSLRLWTGELFF.

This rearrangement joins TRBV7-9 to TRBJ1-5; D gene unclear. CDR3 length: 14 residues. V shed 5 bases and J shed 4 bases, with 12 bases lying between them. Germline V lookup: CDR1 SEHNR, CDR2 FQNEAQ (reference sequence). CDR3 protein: CASSPAGRNQPQHF. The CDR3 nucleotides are TGTGCCAGCAGCCCCGCCGGGAGAAATCAGCCCCAGCATTTT.

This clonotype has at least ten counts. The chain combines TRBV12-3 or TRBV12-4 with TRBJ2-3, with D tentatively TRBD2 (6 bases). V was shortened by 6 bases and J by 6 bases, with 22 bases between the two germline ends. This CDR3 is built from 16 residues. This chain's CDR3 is CASSPVRGVNRDTQYF. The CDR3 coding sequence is TGTGCCAGCAGCCCAGTCCGCGGGGTCAATAGGGATACGCAGTATTTT.

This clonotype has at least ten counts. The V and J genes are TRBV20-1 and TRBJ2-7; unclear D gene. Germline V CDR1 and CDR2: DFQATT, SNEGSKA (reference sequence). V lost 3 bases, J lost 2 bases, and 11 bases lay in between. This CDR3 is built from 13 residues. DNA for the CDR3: TGCAGTGCTAGTCCTGACCGAACCTACGAGCAGTACTTC. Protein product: CSASPDRTYEQYF.

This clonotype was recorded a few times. Here the CDR3 reads CASSPRRGNKDNEQFF. In DNA form, the CDR3 reads TGTGCCAGCTCACCACGGCGAGGGAACAAGGACAATGAGCAGTTCTTC. The chain is built from TRBV18 and TRBJ2-1; a possible D gene is TRBD2 (5 bases). The V gene's germline CDR1 is KGHSH and CDR2 LQKENI. The V and J ends lost 1 base and 5 bases respectively, with 15 bases between them. The CDR3 sequence is 16 residues long.

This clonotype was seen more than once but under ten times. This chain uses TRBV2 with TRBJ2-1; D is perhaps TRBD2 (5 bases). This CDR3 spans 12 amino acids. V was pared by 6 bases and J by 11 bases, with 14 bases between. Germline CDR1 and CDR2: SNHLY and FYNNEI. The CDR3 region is CASREEKPKQFF. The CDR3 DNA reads TGTGCCAGCAGGGAGGAGAAACCGAAGCAGTTCTTC.